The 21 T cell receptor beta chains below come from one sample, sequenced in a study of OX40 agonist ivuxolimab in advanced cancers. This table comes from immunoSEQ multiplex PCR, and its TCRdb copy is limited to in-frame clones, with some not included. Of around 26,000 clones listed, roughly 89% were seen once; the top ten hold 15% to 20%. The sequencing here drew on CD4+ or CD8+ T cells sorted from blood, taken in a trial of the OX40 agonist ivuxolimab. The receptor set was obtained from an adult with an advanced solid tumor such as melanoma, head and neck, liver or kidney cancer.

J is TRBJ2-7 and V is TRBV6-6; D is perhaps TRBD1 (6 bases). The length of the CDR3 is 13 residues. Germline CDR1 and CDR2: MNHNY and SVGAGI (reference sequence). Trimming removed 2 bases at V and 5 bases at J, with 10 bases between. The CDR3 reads CASSYTGLHEQYF. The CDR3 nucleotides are TGTGCCAGCAGTTACACAGGGTTGCACGAGCAGTACTTC.

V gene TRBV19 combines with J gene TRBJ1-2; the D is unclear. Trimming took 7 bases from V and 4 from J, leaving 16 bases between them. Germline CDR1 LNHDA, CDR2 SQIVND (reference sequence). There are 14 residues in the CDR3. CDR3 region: CASNTDGRSYGYTF. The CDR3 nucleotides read TGTGCCAGTAACACGGACGGGCGTAGCTATGGCTACACCTTC.

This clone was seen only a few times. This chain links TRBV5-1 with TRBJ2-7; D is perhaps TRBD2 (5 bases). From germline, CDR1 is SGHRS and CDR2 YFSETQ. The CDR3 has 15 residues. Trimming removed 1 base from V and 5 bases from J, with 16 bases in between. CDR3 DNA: TGCGCCAGCAGCTTGAATGGAGGCTGGTACGACGAGCAGTACTTC. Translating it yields CASSLNGGWYDEQYF.

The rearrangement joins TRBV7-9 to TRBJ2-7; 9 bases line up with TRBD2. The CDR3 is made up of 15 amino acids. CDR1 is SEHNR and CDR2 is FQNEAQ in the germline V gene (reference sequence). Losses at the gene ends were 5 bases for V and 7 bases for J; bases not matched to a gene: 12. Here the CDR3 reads CASSPGVAGESEQYF. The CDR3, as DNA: TGTGCCAGCAGCCCCGGGGTAGCGGGAGAAAGTGAGCAGTACTTC.

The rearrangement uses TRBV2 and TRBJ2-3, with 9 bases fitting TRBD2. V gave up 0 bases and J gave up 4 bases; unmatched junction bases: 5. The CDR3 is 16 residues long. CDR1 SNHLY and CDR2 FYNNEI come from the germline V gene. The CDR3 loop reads CASSEALSGGPDTQYF. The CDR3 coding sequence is TGTGCCAGCAGTGAAGCGCTTAGCGGGGGCCCAGATACGCAGTATTTT.

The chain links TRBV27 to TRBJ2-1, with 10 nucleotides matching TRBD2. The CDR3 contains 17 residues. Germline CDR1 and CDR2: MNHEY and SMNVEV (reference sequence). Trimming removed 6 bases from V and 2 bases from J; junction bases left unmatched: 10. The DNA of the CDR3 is TGTGCCAGCAGGAGCCTTCTAGCGGGGGTACCCTACAATGAGCAGTTCTTC. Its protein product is CASRSLLAGVPYNEQFF.

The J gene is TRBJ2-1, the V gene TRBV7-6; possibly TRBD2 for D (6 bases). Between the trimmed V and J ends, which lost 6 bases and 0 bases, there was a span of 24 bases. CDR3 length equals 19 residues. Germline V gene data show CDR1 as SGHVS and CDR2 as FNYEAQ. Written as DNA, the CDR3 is TGTGCCAGCAGTCTCCGTTCCCGTTTAGCGGCGAGCTCCTACAATGAGCAGTTCTTC. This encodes CASSLRSRLAASSYNEQFF.

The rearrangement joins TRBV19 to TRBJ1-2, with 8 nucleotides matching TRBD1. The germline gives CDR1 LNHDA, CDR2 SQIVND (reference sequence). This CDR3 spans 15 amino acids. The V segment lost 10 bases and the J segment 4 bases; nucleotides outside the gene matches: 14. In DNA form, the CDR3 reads TGTGCCACGACTATCGGGACAGGCGTCTTCTATGGCTACACCTTC. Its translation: CATTIGTGVFYGYTF. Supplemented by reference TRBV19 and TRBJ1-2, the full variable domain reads DGGITQSPKYLFRKEGQNVTLSCEQNLNHDAMYWYRQDPGQGLRLIYYSQIVNDFQKGDIAEGYSVSREKKESFPLTVTSAQKNPTAFYLCATTIGTGVFYGYTFGSGTRLTVV.

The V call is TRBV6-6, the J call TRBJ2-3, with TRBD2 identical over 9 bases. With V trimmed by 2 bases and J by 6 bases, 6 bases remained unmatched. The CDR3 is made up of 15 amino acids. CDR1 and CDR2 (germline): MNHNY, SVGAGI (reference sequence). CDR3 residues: CASSYGLAGWDTQYF. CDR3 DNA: TGTGCCAGCAGTTACGGGCTAGCGGGGTGGGATACGCAGTATTTT.

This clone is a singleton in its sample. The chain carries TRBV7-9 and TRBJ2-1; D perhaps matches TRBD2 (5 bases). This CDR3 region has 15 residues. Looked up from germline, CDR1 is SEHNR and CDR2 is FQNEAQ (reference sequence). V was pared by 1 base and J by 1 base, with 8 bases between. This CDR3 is CASSLVAPSYNEQFF. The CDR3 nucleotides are TGTGCCAGCAGCTTAGTAGCGCCGTCCTACAATGAGCAGTTCTTC. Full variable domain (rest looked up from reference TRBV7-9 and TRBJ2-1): DTGVSQNPRHKITKRGQNVTFRCDPISEHNRLYWYRQTLGQGPEFLTYFQNEAQLEKSRLLSDRFSAERPKGSFSTLEIQRTEQGDSAMYLCASSLVAPSYNEQFFGPGTRLTVL.

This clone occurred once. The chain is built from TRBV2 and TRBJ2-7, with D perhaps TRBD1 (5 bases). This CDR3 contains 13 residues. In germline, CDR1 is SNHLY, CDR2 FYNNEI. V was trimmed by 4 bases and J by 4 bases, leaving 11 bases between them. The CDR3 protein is CASSAGTGYEQYF. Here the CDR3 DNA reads TGTGCCAGCAGTGCGGGCACAGGATACGAGCAGTACTTC.

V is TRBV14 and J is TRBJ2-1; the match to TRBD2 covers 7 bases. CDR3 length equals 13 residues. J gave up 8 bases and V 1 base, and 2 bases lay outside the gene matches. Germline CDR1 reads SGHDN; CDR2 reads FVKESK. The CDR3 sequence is CASSQAGGDEQFF. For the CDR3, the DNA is TGTGCCAGCAGCCAAGCTGGGGGGGATGAGCAGTTCTTC.

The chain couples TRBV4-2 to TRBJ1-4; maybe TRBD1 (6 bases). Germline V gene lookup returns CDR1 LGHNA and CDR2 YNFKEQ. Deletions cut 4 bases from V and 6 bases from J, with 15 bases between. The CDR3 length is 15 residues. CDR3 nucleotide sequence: TGTGCCAGCAGCCCAGAGGACAGCATTGATGAAAAACTGTTTTTT. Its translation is CASSPEDSIDEKLFF.

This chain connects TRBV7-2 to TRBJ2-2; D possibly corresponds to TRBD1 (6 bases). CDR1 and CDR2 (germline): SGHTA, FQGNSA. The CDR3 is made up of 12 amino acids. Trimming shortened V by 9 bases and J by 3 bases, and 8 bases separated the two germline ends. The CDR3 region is CARDSYTGELFF. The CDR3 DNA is TGTGCCAGGGACAGTTACACCGGGGAGCTGTTTTTT.

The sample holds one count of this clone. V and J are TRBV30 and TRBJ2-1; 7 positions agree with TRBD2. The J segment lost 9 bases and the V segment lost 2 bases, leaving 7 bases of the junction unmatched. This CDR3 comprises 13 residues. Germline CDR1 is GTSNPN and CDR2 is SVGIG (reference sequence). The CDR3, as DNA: TGTGCCTGGAGTAACCGGGGCGGGAGTGAGCAGTTCTTC. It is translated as CAWSNRGGSEQFF.

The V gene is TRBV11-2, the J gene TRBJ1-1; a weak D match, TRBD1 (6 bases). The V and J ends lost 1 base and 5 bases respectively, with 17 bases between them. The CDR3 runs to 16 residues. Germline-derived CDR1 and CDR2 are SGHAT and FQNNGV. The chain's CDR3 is CASSLAPLGTNTEAFF. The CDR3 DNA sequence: TGTGCCAGCAGCTTAGCCCCCCTCGGGACAAATACTGAAGCTTTCTTT.

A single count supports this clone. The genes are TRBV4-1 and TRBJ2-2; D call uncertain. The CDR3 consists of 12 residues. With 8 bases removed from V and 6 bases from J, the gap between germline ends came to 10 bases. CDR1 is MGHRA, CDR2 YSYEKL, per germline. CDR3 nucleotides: TGCGCCAGCCGAGGCCTCTCCGGGGAGCTGTTTTTT. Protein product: CASRGLSGELFF.

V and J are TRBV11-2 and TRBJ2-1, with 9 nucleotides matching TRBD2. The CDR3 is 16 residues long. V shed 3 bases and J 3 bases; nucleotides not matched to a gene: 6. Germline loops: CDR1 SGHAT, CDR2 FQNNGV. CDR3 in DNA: TGTGCCAGCAGCTTTCTAGCGGGAAGGGTCTACAATGAGCAGTTCTTC. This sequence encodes CASSFLAGRVYNEQFF.

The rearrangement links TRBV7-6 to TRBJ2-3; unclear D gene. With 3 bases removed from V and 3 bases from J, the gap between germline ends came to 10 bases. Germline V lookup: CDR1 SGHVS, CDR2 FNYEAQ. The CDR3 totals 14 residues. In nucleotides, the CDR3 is TGTGCCAGCAGCTTGGCGAGAGAGACAGATACGCAGTATTTT. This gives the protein CASSLARETDTQYF.

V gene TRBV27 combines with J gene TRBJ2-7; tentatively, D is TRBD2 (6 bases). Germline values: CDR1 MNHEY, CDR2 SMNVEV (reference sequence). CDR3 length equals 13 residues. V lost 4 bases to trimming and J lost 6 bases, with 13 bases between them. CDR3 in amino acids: CASSYGRGGEQYF. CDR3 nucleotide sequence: TGTGCCAGCAGTTATGGTAGGGGAGGCGAGCAGTACTTC.

CDR3 coding DNA: TGCGCCAGCAGCCAAGGGGGGACTAGCCTCCCCGGGGAGCTGTTTTTT. Amino acids: CASSQGGTSLPGELFF. The J gene is TRBJ2-2, the V gene TRBV4-3; TRBD2 matches at 9 bases. CDR1 and CDR2 from the germline V gene are LGHNA and YSLEER. This CDR3 comprises 16 residues. V shed 1 base and J 6 bases; nucleotides not matched to a gene: 6.